Each of the 29 T cell receptor beta chains below was sequenced from the same sample in a study of T-cell memory formation after mild COVID-19 (dated by TCRdb to 2020 to 2023). The library was obtained by 5' RACE. These reads were obtained on an Illumina NovaSeq 6000. TCRdb itself trimmed the public reads at Q25 with fastp, ran MiXCR and retained productive beta chains. Every CDR3 protein is listed once, alongside the most common genes and DNA of its rows. A total of about 150,000 distinct CDR3 sequences appear in this sample, roughly a quarter of them only once. The top ten clonotypes cover approximately 25% of the sample. Sequencing used PBMCs or a T cell subset sorted from them (not recorded which). All receptors derive from an adult woman who had mild COVID-19 (a few samples of this study predate the infection). The sample titles of this study are shuffled in the database, so cell type and time point are left out; the donor was told from shared clones.

This clonotype was seen a handful of times. The rearrangement joins TRBV3-1 to TRBJ2-7; TRBD2 agrees at 10 bases. Germline V gene lookup returns CDR1 LGHDT and CDR2 YNNKEL (reference sequence). The CDR3 contains 14 residues. With V trimmed by 3 bases and J by 4 bases, 3 bases remained unmatched. The CDR3 reads CASSHLAGDYEQYF. Written as DNA, the CDR3 is TGTGCCAGCAGCCATCTAGCGGGGGATTACGAGCAGTACTTC.

J is TRBJ1-2 and V is TRBV29-1; no clear D gene. V lost 0 bases to trimming and J lost 1 base, with 12 bases between them. CDR3 length equals 15 residues. From germline, CDR1 is SQVTM and CDR2 ANQGSEA. CDR3 sequence reads: CSVEDRLGFNYGYTF. The CDR3 DNA is TGCAGCGTTGAAGATCGATTAGGTTTTAACTATGGCTACACCTTC.

At least ten counts were recorded for this clonotype. The chain has TRBV5-1 and TRBJ2-7; TRBD2 matches 10 bases. The V gene's germline CDR1 is SGHRS and CDR2 YFSETQ. CDR3 length: 14 amino acids. The ends lost 4 bases at V and 2 bases at J; junction bases unmatched: 3. DNA of the CDR3: TGCGCCAGCAGCGTAGCGGGAGGCCCCTACGAGCAGTACTTC. Translation gives CASSVAGGPYEQYF.

The chain uses TRBV2 and TRBJ1-1, with TRBD1 matching 8 bases. This CDR3 contains 18 residues. The V gene's germline CDR1 is SNHLY and CDR2 FYNNEI. The J segment lost 0 bases and the V segment lost 5 bases, leaving 14 bases of the junction unmatched. In DNA form, the CDR3 reads TGTGCCAGCAGTAAGGACAGGGCCAGCCCGAATATGAACACTGAAGCTTTCTTT. This encodes CASSKDRASPNMNTEAFF. The whole variable domain, remainder taken from reference TRBV2 and TRBJ1-1, is EPEVTQTPSHQVTQMGQEVILRCVPISNHLYFYWYRQILGQKVEFLVSFYNNEISEKSEIFDDQFSVERPDGSNFTLKIRSTKLEDSAMYFCASSKDRASPNMNTEAFFGQGTRLTVV.

This clonotype was recorded once. V is TRBV20-1 and J is TRBJ1-2; 8 positions agree with TRBD1. Germline CDR1 DFQATT, CDR2 SNEGSKA (reference sequence). This CDR3 spans 15 amino acids. With 1 base clipped from V and 2 bases from J, the junction kept 6 bases outside the gene matches. The CDR3 region has the DNA TGCAGTGCTAGAGCCCTCCGGACAGGGAACTATGGCTACACCTTC. Translated: CSARALRTGNYGYTF.

The J gene is TRBJ1-2, the V gene TRBV24-1, with 10 bases aligning to TRBD1. V lost 3 bases, J lost 8 bases, and 5 bases stayed unmatched. CDR1 is KGHDR and CDR2 is SFDVKD in the germline V gene. The CDR3 loop spans 14 amino acids. CDR3 in amino acids: CATSDVDRGLGYTF. In DNA, the CDR3 is TGTGCCACCAGTGATGTCGACAGGGGGCTCGGCTACACCTTC.

The chain carries TRBV15 and TRBJ2-3, with 12 bases matching TRBD2. CDR1 LNHNV and CDR2 YYDKDF come from the germline V gene (reference sequence). The J segment lost 4 bases and the V segment lost 6 bases, leaving 5 bases of the junction unmatched. The length of the CDR3 is 15 residues. CDR3 in DNA: TGTGCCACCAGTCCTGGACTAGCGGGGTCAGATACGCAGTATTTT. Amino acid sequence: CATSPGLAGSDTQYF.

The chain recombines TRBV20-1 with TRBJ1-1; 7 nucleotides agree with TRBD1. This CDR3 spans 15 amino acids. V trimming: 5 bases; J trimming: 7 bases; junction bases outside the gene matches: 16. From germline, CDR1 is DFQATT and CDR2 SNEGSKA (reference sequence). The chain's CDR3 is CSACKGAPLYSEAFF. CDR3 coding DNA: TGCAGTGCTTGTAAGGGGGCCCCTCTCTATAGTGAAGCTTTCTTT.

This chain uses TRBV7-9 with TRBJ2-2; tentatively, D is TRBD1 (5 bases). Trimming pared 3 bases from V and 7 bases from J, leaving 6 bases between. CDR1 is SEHNR, CDR2 FQNEAQ, per germline (reference sequence). The CDR3 has 12 amino acids. The CDR3 reads CASSFRVGELFF. CDR3 sequence (DNA): TGTGCCAGCAGCTTCAGGGTCGGGGAGCTGTTTTTT.

The chain uses TRBV14 and TRBJ2-7, with D possibly TRBD1 on 6 matching bases. The CDR3 spans 17 residues. The germline gives CDR1 SGHDN, CDR2 FVKESK. V was trimmed by 2 bases and J by 1 base, leaving 18 bases between them. The CDR3 nucleotides read TGTGCCAGCAGCCAAAGCCCCATCGGGACATATTCCTACGAGCAGTACTTC. Protein: CASSQSPIGTYSYEQYF. Combining the CDR3 with reference TRBV14 and TRBJ2-7 gives the whole variable domain EAGVTQFPSHSVIEKGQTVTLRCDPISGHDNLYWYRRVMGKEIKFLLHFVKESKQDESGMPNNRFLAERTGGTYSTLKVQPAELEDSGVYFCASSQSPIGTYSYEQYFGPGTRLTVT.

The genes are TRBV7-2 and TRBJ1-1; TRBD1 matches at 7 bases. CDR3 size: 14 residues. J was trimmed by 10 bases and V by 4 bases; bases with no gene match: 12. Germline V gene sequence: CDR1 SGHTA, CDR2 FQGNSA. In DNA form, the CDR3 reads TGTGCCAGCAGCTCCCCCACAGGGGAAGGGGGAGCTTTCTTT. This gives the protein CASSSPTGEGGAFF. Full variable domain (remainder filled in from reference TRBV7-2 and TRBJ1-1): GAGVSQSPSNKVTEKGKDVELRCDPISGHTALYWYRQSLGQGLEFLIYFQGNSAPDKSGLPSDRFSAERTGGSVSTLTIQRTQQEDSAVYLCASSSPTGEGGAFFGQGTRLTVV.

This clonotype was detected only once. The chain combines TRBV9 with TRBJ2-3; TRBD2 is a possible D gene (6 bases). The V gene's germline CDR1 is SGDLS and CDR2 YYNGEE. The CDR3 runs 15 residues. The V and J ends lost 0 bases and 6 bases respectively, with 14 bases between them. CDR3 residues: CASSVGLAALDTQYF. Here the CDR3 DNA reads TGTGCCAGCAGCGTAGGGTTAGCGGCGTTGGATACGCAGTATTTT.

This clonotype came up a few times. The rearrangement uses TRBV4-3 and TRBJ2-3, with 7 bases identical to TRBD1. The J segment lost 4 bases and the V segment lost 8 bases, leaving 6 bases of the junction unmatched. The germline CDR1 and CDR2 sequences are LGHNA and YSLEER. This CDR3 contains 13 residues. This chain's CDR3 is CASARQGSDTQYF. As DNA, the CDR3 is TGCGCCAGCGCTAGACAGGGTTCAGATACGCAGTATTTT.

This chain links TRBV9 with TRBJ2-1; maybe TRBD1 (6 bases). Trimming took off 1 base at V and 6 bases at J, with 14 bases between the two ends. The V gene's germline CDR1 is SGDLS and CDR2 YYNGEE. The CDR3 is 15 residues long. The CDR3 sequence: CASSVTDRTLNEQFF. CDR3 nucleotides: TGTGCCAGCAGCGTAACGGACAGAACCCTCAATGAGCAGTTCTTC.

The sample holds a few counts of this clonotype. The gene calls are TRBV20-1 and TRBJ2-3; TRBD2 aligns across 10 bases. With V trimmed by 1 base and J by 2 bases, 15 bases remained unmatched. CDR3 size: 19 residues. Per the germline V gene, CDR1 is DFQATT and CDR2 is SNEGSKA (reference sequence). The CDR3 region has the DNA TGCAGTGCTAGAGTGGGTGCTAGCGGGAGTAAAACTTACACAGATACGCAGTATTTT. Its protein product is CSARVGASGSKTYTDTQYF.

In this sample, this clonotype turned up a few times. The chain combines TRBV28 with TRBJ1-2; D might be TRBD1 (6 bases). Per germline, CDR1 MDHEN and CDR2 SYDVKM. Trimming cost V 5 bases and J 6 bases, with 19 bases left between them. The CDR3 length is 15 residues. CDR3 nucleotide sequence: TGTGCCAGCAGTCCAACCATCACGGGGGGCGATGGCTACACCTTC. Translation gives CASSPTITGGDGYTF.

This rearrangement joins TRBV27 to TRBJ1-1; 8 nucleotides match TRBD1. The V and J ends lost 3 bases and 10 bases, in that order; junction bases with no gene match: 7. CDR1 and CDR2 (germline): MNHEY, SMNVEV (reference sequence). The CDR3 length is 13 residues. This CDR3 is CASSFGQGIRAFF. The CDR3 DNA is TGTGCCAGCAGTTTCGGACAGGGTATCCGAGCTTTCTTT.

This clonotype showed up just a few times. The chain recombines TRBV7-6 with TRBJ2-1; perhaps TRBD2 as D (6 bases). The CDR3 extends over 15 amino acids. Trimming cost V 5 bases and J 7 bases, with 18 bases left between them. CDR1 and CDR2 from the germline V gene are SGHVS and FNYEAQ. CDR3 sequence (DNA): TGTGCCAGCAGCCCTACTGGGGGGAGTGGTAATGAGCAGTTCTTC. Its translation is CASSPTGGSGNEQFF.

This clonotype showed up just a few times. The chain joins TRBV24-1 to TRBJ2-5; D is perhaps TRBD2 (5 bases). The CDR3 runs 15 residues. The ends were cut back, 1 base at V and 2 bases at J, with 10 bases in the middle. Germline values: CDR1 KGHDR, CDR2 SFDVKD. The DNA of the CDR3 is TGTGCCACCAGTGATTTTGAGGGTACTCAAGAGACCCAGTACTTC. Amino acid sequence: CATSDFEGTQETQYF.

The chain has TRBV12-3 or TRBV12-4 and TRBJ2-1, with D tentatively TRBD1 or TRBD2 (5 bases each). The V end lost 3 bases, the J end lost 4 bases, and 10 bases lay between the germline ends. The length of the CDR3 is 14 residues. The CDR3 DNA follows: TGTGCCAGCAGTTTTTTTGAGGGGTACAATGAGCAGTTCTTC. Protein: CASSFFEGYNEQFF.

This clonotype was counted a few times. CDR3 amino acids: CASSPRGVGNQPQHF. The CDR3 nucleotides are TGTGCCAGCTCCCCCCGGGGGGTTGGCAATCAGCCCCAGCATTTT. J is TRBJ1-5 and V is TRBV3-1, with D tentatively TRBD1 (5 bases). V lost 8 bases, J lost 2 bases, and 16 bases lay in between. The CDR3 runs to 15 residues. CDR1 is LGHDT and CDR2 is YNNKEL in the germline V gene (reference sequence).

This clonotype was seen more than once but under ten times. The V and J genes are TRBV5-1 and TRBJ2-4; 7 bases match TRBD1. CDR3 length: 17 residues. Germline V gene sequence: CDR1 SGHRS, CDR2 YFSETQ. The J segment lost 1 base and the V segment lost 4 bases, leaving 11 bases of the junction unmatched. CDR3 in amino acids: CASSQGQPPGAKNIQYF. CDR3 coding DNA: TGCGCCAGCAGCCAGGGACAGCCCCCAGGGGCCAAAAACATTCAGTACTTC.

This clonotype was seen a few times. The CDR3 spells CASSPPAVPYNEQFF. The CDR3, as DNA: TGTGCCAGCAGCCCCCCGGCGGTACCCTACAATGAGCAGTTCTTC. The chain uses TRBV7-9 and TRBJ2-1; D ambiguous. V lost 5 bases and J 2 bases, leaving 13 bases between the germline ends. The CDR3 runs 15 residues. The germline gives CDR1 SEHNR, CDR2 FQNEAQ (reference sequence).

This chain uses TRBV3-1 with TRBJ2-1; 10 nucleotides align to TRBD1. The CDR3 spans 16 residues. Germline V gene lookup returns CDR1 LGHDT and CDR2 YNNKEL (reference sequence). J lost 6 bases, V lost 6 bases, and 11 bases had no gene match. The CDR3 loop reads CASSRRWGQGTNEQFF. The CDR3 region has the DNA TGTGCCAGCAGTAGGAGGTGGGGACAGGGGACCAATGAGCAGTTCTTC.

The chain employs TRBV7-2 and TRBJ1-1; TRBD1 matches 8 bases. Germline lookup yields CDR1 SGHTA and CDR2 FQGNSA. With 4 bases clipped from V and 11 bases from J, the junction kept 12 bases outside the gene matches. This CDR3 has 14 amino acids. The CDR3 nucleotides read TGTGCCAGCAGCTCCGAGGACAGGGAAGGTGGGGCTTTCTTT. The encoded protein is CASSSEDREGGAFF.

The CDR3, as DNA: TGTGCCAGCAGCCAAACACGGGGACTTTATGGCGGGGAGCTGTTTTTT. This encodes CASSQTRGLYGGELFF. V and J are TRBV3-1 and TRBJ2-2; tentatively, D is TRBD2 (6 bases). Trimming left V 2 bases short and J 7 bases short, with 17 bases between. Germline V CDR1 and CDR2: LGHDT, YNNKEL (reference sequence). This CDR3 has 16 residues.

This chain joins TRBV7-8 and TRBJ2-7, with a tentative D call TRBD2 (6 bases). Germline CDR1 and CDR2: SGHVS and FQNEAQ. Trimming shortened V by 2 bases and J by 5 bases, and 10 bases separated the two germline ends. CDR3 length: 13 amino acids. The CDR3 reads CASSLPGVNEQYF. The CDR3, as DNA: TGTGCCAGCAGCTTACCGGGAGTCAACGAGCAGTACTTC.

In this sample, this clonotype turned up a few times. The chain carries TRBV7-9 and TRBJ1-2; 9 nucleotides align to TRBD1. Per germline, CDR1 SEHNR and CDR2 FQNEAQ (reference sequence). CDR3 length: 17 residues. The trim removed 2 bases at V and 2 bases at J, leaving 9 bases unmatched. The CDR3 nucleotides read TGTGCCAGCAGCTTAACGACAGGGGGACGGCAAAACTATGGCTACACCTTC. Its translation is CASSLTTGGRQNYGYTF.

This clonotype was found a few times. This rearrangement joins TRBV5-1 to TRBJ2-1; tentatively, D is TRBD1 (6 bases). V dropped 3 bases and J dropped 10 bases, with 11 bases sitting between them. The CDR3 extends over 12 amino acids. CDR1 and CDR2 (germline): SGHRS, YFSETQ. DNA of the CDR3: TGCGCCAGCAGCTACTACAGGGACGAGCAGTTCTTC. This codes for CASSYYRDEQFF.